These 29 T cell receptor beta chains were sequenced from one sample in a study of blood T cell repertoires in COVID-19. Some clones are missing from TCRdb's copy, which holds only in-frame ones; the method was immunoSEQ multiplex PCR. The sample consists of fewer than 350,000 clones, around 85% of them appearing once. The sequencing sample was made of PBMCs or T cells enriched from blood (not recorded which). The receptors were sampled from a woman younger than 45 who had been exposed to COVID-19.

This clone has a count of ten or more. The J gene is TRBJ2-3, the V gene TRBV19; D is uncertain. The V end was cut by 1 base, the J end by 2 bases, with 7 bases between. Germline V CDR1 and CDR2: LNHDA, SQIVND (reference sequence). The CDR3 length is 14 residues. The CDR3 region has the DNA TGTGCCAGTAGTATAGCGCTACTCACAGATACGCAGTATTTT. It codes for CASSIALLTDTQYF.

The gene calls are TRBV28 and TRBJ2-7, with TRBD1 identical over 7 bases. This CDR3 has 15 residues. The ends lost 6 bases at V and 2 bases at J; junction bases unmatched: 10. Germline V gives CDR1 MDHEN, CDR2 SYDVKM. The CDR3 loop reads CASRAPTGAPYEQYF. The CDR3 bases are TGTGCCAGCAGAGCCCCTACAGGGGCGCCCTACGAGCAGTACTTC.

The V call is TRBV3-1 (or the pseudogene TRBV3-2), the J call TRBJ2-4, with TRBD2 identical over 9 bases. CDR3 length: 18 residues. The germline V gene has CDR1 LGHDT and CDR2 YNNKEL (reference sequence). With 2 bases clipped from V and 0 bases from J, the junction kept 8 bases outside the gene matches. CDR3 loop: CASSQRKRGARAKNIQYF. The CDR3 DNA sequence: TGTGCCAGCAGCCAACGCAAGCGGGGGGCCAGAGCCAAAAACATTCAGTACTTC.

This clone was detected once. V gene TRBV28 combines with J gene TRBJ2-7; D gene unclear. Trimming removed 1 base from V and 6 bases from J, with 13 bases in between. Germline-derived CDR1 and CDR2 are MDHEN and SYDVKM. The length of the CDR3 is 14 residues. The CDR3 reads CASSLSPRVGEQYF. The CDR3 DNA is TGTGCCAGCAGTTTATCCCCCCGGGTGGGCGAGCAGTACTTC.

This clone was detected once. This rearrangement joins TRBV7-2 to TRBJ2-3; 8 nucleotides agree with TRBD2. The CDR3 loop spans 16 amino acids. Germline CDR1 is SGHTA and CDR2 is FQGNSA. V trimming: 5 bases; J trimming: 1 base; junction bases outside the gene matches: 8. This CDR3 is CASSLNSGGRTDTQYF. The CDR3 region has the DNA TGTGCCAGCAGCCTAAACAGCGGGGGCCGCACAGATACGCAGTATTTT.

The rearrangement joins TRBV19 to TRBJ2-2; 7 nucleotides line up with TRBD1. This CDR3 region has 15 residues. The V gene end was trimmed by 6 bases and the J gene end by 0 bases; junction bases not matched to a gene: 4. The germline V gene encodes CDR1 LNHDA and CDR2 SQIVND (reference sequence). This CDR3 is CASRRQGTNTGELFF. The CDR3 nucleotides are TGTGCCAGTAGGAGACAGGGAACGAACACCGGGGAGCTGTTTTTT.

The CDR3 spells CASSYSDRGNTEAFF. CDR3 nucleotide sequence: TGTGCCAGCAGTTATTCGGACAGGGGTAATACTGAAGCTTTCTTT. The chain employs TRBV6-2 or TRBV6-3 and TRBJ1-1, with 9 bases that match TRBD1. With V trimmed by 3 bases and J by 5 bases, 7 bases remained unmatched. The germline gives CDR1 MNHEY, CDR2 SVGEGT. This CDR3 comprises 15 residues.

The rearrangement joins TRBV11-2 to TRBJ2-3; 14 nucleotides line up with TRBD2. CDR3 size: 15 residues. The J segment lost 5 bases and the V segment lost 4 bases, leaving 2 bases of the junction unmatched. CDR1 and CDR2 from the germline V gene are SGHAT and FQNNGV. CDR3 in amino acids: CASSSGTSGGDTQYF. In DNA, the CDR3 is TGTGCCAGCAGCTCCGGGACTAGCGGGGGAGATACGCAGTATTTT.

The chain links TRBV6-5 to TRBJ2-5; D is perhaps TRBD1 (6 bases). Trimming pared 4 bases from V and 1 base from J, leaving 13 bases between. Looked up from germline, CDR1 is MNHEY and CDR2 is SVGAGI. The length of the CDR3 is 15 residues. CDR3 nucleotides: TGTGCCAGCAGTTTTTCCCGACAGGTCCAAGAGACCCAGTACTTC. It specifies CASSFSRQVQETQYF.

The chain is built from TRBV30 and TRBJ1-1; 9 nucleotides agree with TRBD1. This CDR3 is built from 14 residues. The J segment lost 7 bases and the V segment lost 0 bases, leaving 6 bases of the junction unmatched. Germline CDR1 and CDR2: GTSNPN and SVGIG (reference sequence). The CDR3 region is CAWSVGTGLLEAFF. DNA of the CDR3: TGTGCCTGGAGTGTTGGGACAGGGCTCCTTGAAGCTTTCTTT.

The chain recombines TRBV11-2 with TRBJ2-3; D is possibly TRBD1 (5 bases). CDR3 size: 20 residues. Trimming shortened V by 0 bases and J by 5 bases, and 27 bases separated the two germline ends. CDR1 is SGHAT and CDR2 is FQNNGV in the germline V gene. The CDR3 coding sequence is TGTGCCAGCAGCTTAGATAATACTCCAAGGGCAGGGTCGTACATAGATACGCAGTATTTT. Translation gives CASSLDNTPRAGSYIDTQYF.

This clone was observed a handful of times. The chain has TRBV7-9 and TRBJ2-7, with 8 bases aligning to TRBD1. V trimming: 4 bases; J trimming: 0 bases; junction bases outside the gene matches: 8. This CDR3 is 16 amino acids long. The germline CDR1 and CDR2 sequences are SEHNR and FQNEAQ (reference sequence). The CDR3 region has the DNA TGTGCCAGCAGCTCATATACAGGGGGATTCTCCTACGAGCAGTACTTC. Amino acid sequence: CASSSYTGGFSYEQYF.

In DNA form, the CDR3 reads TGTGCCAGCAGCCCCCGGGGGGGAACTAATGAAAAACTGTTTTTT. Translation gives CASSPRGGTNEKLFF. The chain uses TRBV7-2 and TRBJ1-4; possibly TRBD1 for D (5 bases). CDR1 is SGHTA, CDR2 FQGNSA, per germline. The CDR3 length is 15 residues. Trimming cost V 5 bases and J 1 base, with 11 bases left between them.

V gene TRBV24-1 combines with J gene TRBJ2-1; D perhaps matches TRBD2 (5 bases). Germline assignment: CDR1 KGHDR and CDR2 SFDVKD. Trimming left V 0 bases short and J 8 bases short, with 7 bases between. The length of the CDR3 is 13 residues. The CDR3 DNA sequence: TGTGCCACCAGTGATTTGCGGGGAGATGAGCAGTTCTTC. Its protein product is CATSDLRGDEQFF.

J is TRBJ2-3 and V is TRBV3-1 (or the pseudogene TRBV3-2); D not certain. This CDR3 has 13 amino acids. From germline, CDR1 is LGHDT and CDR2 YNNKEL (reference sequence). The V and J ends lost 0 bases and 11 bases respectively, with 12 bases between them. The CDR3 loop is CASSQERISGQYF. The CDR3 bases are TGTGCCAGCAGCCAAGAGAGAATTTCTGGGCAGTATTTT.

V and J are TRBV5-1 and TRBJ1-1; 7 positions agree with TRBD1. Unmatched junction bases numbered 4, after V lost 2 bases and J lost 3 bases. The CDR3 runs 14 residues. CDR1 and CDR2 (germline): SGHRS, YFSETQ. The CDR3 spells CASSFQGVDTEAFF. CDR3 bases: TGCGCCAGCAGCTTCCAGGGGGTGGACACTGAAGCTTTCTTT.

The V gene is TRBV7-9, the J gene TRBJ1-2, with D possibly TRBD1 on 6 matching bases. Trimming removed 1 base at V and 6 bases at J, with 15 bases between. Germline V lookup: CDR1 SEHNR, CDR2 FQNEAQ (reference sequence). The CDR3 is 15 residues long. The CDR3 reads CASSLGTDRKDGYTF. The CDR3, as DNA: TGTGCCAGCAGCTTAGGGACGGACAGAAAGGATGGCTACACCTTC.

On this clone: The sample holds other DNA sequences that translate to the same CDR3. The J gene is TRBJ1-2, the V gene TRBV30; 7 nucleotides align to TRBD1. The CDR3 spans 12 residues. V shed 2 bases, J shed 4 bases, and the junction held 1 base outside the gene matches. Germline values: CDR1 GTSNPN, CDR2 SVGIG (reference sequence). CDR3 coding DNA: TGTGCCTGGAGTCGGGACAGCTATGGCTACACCTTC. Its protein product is CAWSRDSYGYTF.

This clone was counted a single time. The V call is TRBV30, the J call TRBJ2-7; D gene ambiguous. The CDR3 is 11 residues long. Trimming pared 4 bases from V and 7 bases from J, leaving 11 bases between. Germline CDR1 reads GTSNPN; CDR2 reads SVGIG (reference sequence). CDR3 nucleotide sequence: TGTGCCTGGACCCTAGGTCATGAGCAGTACTTC. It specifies CAWTLGHEQYF.

The CDR3 reads CATRNTGGNEQFF. CDR3 DNA sequence: TGTGCCACGCGAAATACCGGAGGGAATGAGCAGTTCTTC. The rearrangement joins TRBV24-1 to TRBJ2-1; TRBD2 might be the D (6 bases). V was clipped by 10 bases and J by 7 bases, with 16 bases between them. The length of the CDR3 is 13 residues. Germline-derived CDR1 and CDR2 are KGHDR and SFDVKD.

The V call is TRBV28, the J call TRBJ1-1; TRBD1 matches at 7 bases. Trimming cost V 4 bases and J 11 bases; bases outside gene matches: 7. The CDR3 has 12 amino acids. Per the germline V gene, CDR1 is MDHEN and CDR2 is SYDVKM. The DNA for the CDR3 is TGTGCCAGCAGTTCGACGGACAGGTGGGCTTTCTTT. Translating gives CASSSTDRWAFF.

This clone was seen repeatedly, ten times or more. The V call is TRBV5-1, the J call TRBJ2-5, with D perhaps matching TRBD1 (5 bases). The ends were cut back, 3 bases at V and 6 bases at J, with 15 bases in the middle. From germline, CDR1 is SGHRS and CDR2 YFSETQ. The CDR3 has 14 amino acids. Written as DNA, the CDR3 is TGCGCCAGCAGCTCTGGGATAGGGGTGAAGACCCAGTACTTC. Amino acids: CASSSGIGVKTQYF.

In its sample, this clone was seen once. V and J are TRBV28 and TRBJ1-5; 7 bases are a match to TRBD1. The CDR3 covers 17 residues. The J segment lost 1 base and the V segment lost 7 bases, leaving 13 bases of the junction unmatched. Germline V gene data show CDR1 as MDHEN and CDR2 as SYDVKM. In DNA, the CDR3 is TGTGCCAGCATCCCCACAGGGGAAAGGGGGAGCAATCAGCCCCAGCATTTT. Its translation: CASIPTGERGSNQPQHF.

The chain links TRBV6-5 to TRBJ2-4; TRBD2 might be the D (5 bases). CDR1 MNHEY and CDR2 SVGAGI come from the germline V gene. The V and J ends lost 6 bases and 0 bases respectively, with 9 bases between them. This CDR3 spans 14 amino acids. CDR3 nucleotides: TGTGCCAGCAGCAGCGGTGTAGCCAAAAACATTCAGTACTTC. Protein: CASSSGVAKNIQYF.

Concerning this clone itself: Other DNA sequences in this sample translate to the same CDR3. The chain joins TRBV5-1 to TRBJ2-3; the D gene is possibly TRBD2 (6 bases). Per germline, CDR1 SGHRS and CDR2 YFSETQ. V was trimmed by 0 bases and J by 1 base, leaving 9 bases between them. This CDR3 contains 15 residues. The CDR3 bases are TGCGCCAGCAGCTTGGCCGGGGGACGCACAGATACGCAGTATTTT. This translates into CASSLAGGRTDTQYF.

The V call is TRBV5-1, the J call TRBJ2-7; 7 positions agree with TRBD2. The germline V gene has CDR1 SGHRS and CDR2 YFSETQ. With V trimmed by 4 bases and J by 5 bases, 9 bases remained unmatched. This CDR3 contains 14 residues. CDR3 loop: CASSPAGGYNEQYF. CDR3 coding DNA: TGCGCCAGCAGCCCGGCCGGGGGGTACAACGAGCAGTACTTC.

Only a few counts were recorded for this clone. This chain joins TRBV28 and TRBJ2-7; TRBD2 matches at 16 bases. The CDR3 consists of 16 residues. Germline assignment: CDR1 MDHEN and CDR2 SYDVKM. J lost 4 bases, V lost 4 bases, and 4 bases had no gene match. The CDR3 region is CASSSGLAGGLYEQYF. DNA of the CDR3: TGTGCCAGCAGTTCGGGACTAGCGGGGGGGCTGTACGAGCAGTACTTC.

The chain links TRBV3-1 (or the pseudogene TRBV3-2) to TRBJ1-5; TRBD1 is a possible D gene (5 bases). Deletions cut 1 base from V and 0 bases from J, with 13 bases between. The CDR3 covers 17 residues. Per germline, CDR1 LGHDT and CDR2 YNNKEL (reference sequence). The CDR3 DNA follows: TGTGCCAGCAGCCAAGGTATGTGGGGCCATAGCAATCAGCCCCAGCATTTT. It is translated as CASSQGMWGHSNQPQHF.

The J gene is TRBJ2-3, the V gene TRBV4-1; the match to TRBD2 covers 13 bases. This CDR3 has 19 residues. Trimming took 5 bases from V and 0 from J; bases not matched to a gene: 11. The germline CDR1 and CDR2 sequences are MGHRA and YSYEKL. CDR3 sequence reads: CASSFEWTSGRGSTDTQYF. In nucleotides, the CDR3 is TGCGCCAGCAGCTTTGAATGGACTAGCGGGAGAGGGAGCACAGATACGCAGTATTTT.